This TCR beta chain was sequenced in a study of response to subunit inactivated influenza vaccine. Points from the study as a whole: Authors proposed each seasonal influenza vaccination draws in few new T cells.

TCRdb reprocessed the RT-PCR reads with MiXCR, giving one entry per CDR3 protein. The data contain 500,000 to 600,000 distinct CDR3 sequences, 16% of them singletons. Comment on this clonotype: Antigen unknown.

The clonotype was recovered from a man aged 50 to 69 who received an inactivated influenza vaccine. Specimen: CD4+ T cells sorted from PBMCs, collected around 25 months after vaccination.

The CDR3 is CASRTGTEQFF. The DNA of the CDR3 is TGTGCCAGCAGGACCGGGACTGAGCAGTTCTTC. The genes are TRBV28 and TRBJ2-1; the D gene could be TRBD1 or TRBD2 (5 bases each). Per germline, CDR1 MDHEN and CDR2 SYDVKM. This CDR3 region has 11 residues. V lost 6 bases to trimming and J lost 9 bases, with 9 bases between them.